The following is a TCR beta chain sequence with its context. The CDR3 consists of 14 residues. The germline V gene has CDR1 SQVTM and CDR2 ANQGSEA. The template switching step added UMIs that contained a 6-nucleotide sample barcode. TCRdb reprocessed the 5' RACE reads, keeping one entry per CDR3 protein, no DNA. This table lists approximately 150,000 distinct CDR3 sequences. This entry comes from a study of monozygotic twins with inflammatory bowel disease. The source is a human donor with ulcerative colitis or Crohn's disease, or a healthy co-twin of an affected twin (not recorded which). Sequenced input: blood. The rearrangement links TRBV29-1 to TRBJ2-2. The CDR3 loop is CSVLDRENTGELFF.